One sample yielded the 2 T cell receptor beta chains listed below, sequenced in a study of response to subunit inactivated influenza vaccine. In TCRdb, the RT-PCR reads were re-called with MiXCR into one record per CDR3 protein. Of under 750,000 distinct CDR3 sequences listed, roughly 12% are singletons. Sequencing was performed on PBMCs from blood, taken on the day of vaccination. These receptors were obtained from a man between 50 and 59 years old who received an inactivated influenza vaccine.

This clonotype was seen only a few times. This sequence joins TRBV12-3 or TRBV12-4 and TRBJ1-1; possibly TRBD1 for D (5 bases). CDR3 size: 14 residues. V was trimmed by 5 bases and J by 5 bases, leaving 15 bases between them. The CDR3 protein is CASSGGGGATEAFF. The CDR3 coding sequence is TGTGCCAGCAGTGGCGGGGGTGGTGCTACTGAAGCTTTCTTT.

This chain links TRBV9 with TRBJ2-1; 7 bases are a match to TRBD2. V shed 0 bases, J shed 3 bases, and the junction held 6 bases outside the gene matches. There are 16 residues in the CDR3. Germline V gene lookup returns CDR1 SGDLS and CDR2 YYNGEE. The CDR3 sequence: CASSVVSSGGYNEQFF. The CDR3 coding sequence is TGTGCCAGCAGCGTAGTTAGCTCGGGGGGCTACAATGAGCAGTTCTTC.